This TCR beta chain was profiled in a study of vaccination and CD4 T cells after COVID-19 (dated by TCRdb to 2022 to 2024). At the level of the whole study: Convalescent patients had a positive SARS-CoV-2 result on nasal swab PCR, and of these patients, some ten had mild disease and one had severe disease. The convalescent cohort included six males and four females, with two Hispanic individuals, seven Caucasians, two Asians and one multiracial person. Two doses of either the Pfizer-BioNTech BNT162b2 vaccine (n=8) or the Moderna mRNA-1273 vaccine (n=2) were administered to participants. Post-COVID blood samples from convalescent patients were collected a median of approximately 93 days after diagnosis, with a range of roughly 35 to 180 days. Post-vaccine blood samples were taken a median of 72 days after the second vaccine dose, with a range of 14 to 241 days. Culture stimuli were overlapping spike peptide pools from SARS-CoV-2 and from the common cold coronaviruses HCoV-NL63, HCoV-OC43 and HCoV-229E. Control cultures used a CEFX viral epitope pool as positive control, an HIV-1 Nef peptide pool as negative control, or no peptide. In roughly eleven COVID-19 convalescent patients and several infection-naive healthy vaccine recipients, the spike-specific CD4+ TCR repertoire before mRNA vaccination was compared with the repertoire after mRNA vaccination.

CDR1 and CDR2 are drawn from the germline V gene: SGHVS, FQNEAQ. Compared with germline, V lacks 2 bases and J lacks 6 bases; bases without a gene match: 11. Spanning cysteine to phenylalanine, the CDR3 consists of 17 amino acids. Kept here is only the CDR3 DNA, which spans 51 bases and is read in frame from base 1. In the case of this clonotype: There is no known antigen for this receptor. Base qualities are not recorded, but no much larger clone differs from it by a single base.

Library preparation employed PCR. TCR sequencing of DNA from cultured CD4+ T cells used the Oncomine TCR Beta short-read assay at the Johns Hopkins FTIC core. The QIAamp micro DNA kit was used to extract genomic DNA from the cultured CD4+ T cells. The Oncomine TCR Beta libraries from cultured CD4+ T cells were pooled using unique dual indexes and then sequenced on an Illumina iSeq 100. As for the original processing: Non-productive sequences were removed, and CDR3s that did not start with C, did not end with F or W, or were shorter than 7 amino acids were discarded. Antigen-specific clonotypes were identified using the MANAFEST web application through comparison of peptide-stimulated wells with reference and other culture wells. Positive clones required FDR below 0.05, an odds ratio above 5, and productive frequency above 0.1% in at least two of three replicate wells. A clonotype was classed as cross-reactive if the clonotype showed significant expansion both in SARS-CoV-2 spike wells and in at least one common cold coronavirus spike condition. CDR3 homology was assessed with Levenshtein distances (stringdist) and unrooted phylogenetic trees (ape) in R version 3.6.1. TCRdb trimmed public reads at Q25 via fastp, called clones via MiXCR and kept in-frame beta chains. Rows are unified per CDR3 protein, each entry keeping the most common DNA and genes. V and J calls and clone size were set by TCRdb, not the authors. The sample has about 26,000 distinct CDR3 sequences on record, roughly two fifths of them singletons. The ten biggest clones cover roughly 10% of the sample.

What the work shows at the level of the full study, not this receptor alone: The number of convalescent patients in the study was relatively small, and the study did not examine early timepoints following natural infection. Although the median number of SARS-CoV-2-reactive clonotypes went up from 20 to 25 after infection to roughly 40 after vaccination, the increase was not significant. Among convalescent patients, a median roughly 90% of the SARS-CoV-2-reactive clones seen after vaccination appeared only after vaccination, which suggests priming specific to the vaccine. Of the vaccine-specific clones in convalescent patients, 304 of 307, or nearly all, reacted only to SARS-CoV-2 spike and did not cross-react with common cold coronaviruses.

This specimen's treatment or condition label, per the study, means: roughly 11-day PBMC culture with coronavirus spike peptide pools or control peptides (ViraFEST assay). The ViraFEST assay was used in the study, in which antigen-specific T cells were expanded with peptide pools and expanded clonotypes were subsequently identified by TCR sequencing. The positive SARS-CoV-2 PCR tests of the convalescent patients were dated from March to December 2020, before the Alpha, Beta and Delta variants emerged in the United States. Each well held 2.2 million or so PBMCs cultured in IMDM containing roughly 5.4% human AB serum and approximately 9.6 IU/ml IL-2, with roughly 9.2 ug/ml peptide pools added. Half of the culture medium was replaced with fresh IL-2-containing medium on days 3 and 7. After about 10 days of culture, CD4+ T cells were isolated by negative selection using the EasySep CD4+ T cell isolation kit. Ficoll-Paque Plus gradient centrifugation was used to isolate PBMCs from whole blood, and the isolated PBMCs were then either used fresh or cryopreserved at -140C. Culture conditions were generally each tested in triplicate wells.

The chain employs TRBV7-8 and TRBJ2-1; 9 central bases correspond to TRBD1. The sample consisted of CD4+ T cells from blood, cultured in vitro. This receptor was identified in a human donor who had recovered from COVID-19. CDR3 reads: CASSLRPGTGMFNEQFF. The DNA reads as follows: TGTGCCAGCAGCTTACGTCCCGGGACAGGGATGTTCAATGAGCAGTTCTTC.